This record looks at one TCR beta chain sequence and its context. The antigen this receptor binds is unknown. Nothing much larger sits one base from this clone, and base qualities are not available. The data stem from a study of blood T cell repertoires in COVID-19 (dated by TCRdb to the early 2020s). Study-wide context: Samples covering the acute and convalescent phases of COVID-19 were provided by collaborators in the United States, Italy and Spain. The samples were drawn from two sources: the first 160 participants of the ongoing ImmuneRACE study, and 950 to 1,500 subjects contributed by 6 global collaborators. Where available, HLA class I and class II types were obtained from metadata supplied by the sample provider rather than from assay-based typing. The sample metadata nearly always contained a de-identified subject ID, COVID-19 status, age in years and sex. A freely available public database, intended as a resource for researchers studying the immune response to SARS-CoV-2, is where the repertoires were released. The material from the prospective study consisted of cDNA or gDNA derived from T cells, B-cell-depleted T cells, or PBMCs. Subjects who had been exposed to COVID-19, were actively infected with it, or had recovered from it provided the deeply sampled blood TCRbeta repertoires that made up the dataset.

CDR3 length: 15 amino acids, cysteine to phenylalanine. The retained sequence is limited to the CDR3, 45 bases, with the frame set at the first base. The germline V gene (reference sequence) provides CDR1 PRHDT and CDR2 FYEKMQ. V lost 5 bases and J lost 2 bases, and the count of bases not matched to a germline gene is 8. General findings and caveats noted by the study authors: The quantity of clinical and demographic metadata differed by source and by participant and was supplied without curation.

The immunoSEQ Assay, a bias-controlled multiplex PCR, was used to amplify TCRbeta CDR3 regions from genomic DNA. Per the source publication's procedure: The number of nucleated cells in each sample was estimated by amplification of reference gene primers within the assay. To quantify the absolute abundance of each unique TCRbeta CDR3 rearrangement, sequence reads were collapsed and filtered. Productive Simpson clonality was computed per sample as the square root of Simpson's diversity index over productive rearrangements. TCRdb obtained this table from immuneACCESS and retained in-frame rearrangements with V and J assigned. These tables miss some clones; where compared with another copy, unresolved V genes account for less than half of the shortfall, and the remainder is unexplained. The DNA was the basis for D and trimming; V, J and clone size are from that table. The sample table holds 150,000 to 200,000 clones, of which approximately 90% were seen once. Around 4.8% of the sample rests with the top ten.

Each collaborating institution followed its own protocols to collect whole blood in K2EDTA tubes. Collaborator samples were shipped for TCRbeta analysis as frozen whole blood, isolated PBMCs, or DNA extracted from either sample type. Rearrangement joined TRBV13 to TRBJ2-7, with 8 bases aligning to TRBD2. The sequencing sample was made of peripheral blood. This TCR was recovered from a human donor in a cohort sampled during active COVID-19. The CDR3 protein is CASSPRLAPAYEQYF. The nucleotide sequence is TGTGCCAGCAGCCCTCGACTAGCGCCTGCCTACGAGCAGTACTTC.